The entry below describes one TCR beta chain. Its antigen is as yet unknown. The sample is drawn from a study of T cell responses to AZD1222 COVID-19 vaccine. Points from the study as a whole: Two doses of AZD1222 preceded a rise in Spike-specific TCR breadth and depth. In a largely white British group with more females than males, clonal diversity was possibly underestimated. Targeting of unmutated variant regions was reportedly seen in nearly half of spike-specific TCRs. There were repertoire samples only from the period after the peak T cell response.

Clones were read by immunoSEQ multiplex PCR, and TCRdb kept only the in-frame ones, dropping some. Of about 100,000 clones in the sample, around nine tenths were seen once. The V gene's germline CDR1 is MNHEY and CDR2 SVGAGI. The V and J ends lost 10 bases and 4 bases, in that order; junction bases with no gene match: 3. The CDR3 extends over 12 amino acids. Sequences were derived from peripheral blood, sampled 28 days after the second dose of the MenACWY control vaccine. The sequence came from an adult who received the MenACWY meningococcal vaccine as a control. The V gene is TRBV6-5, the J gene TRBJ1-4; 7 bases map to TRBD1. CDR3 sequence (DNA): TGTGCCACCGGACAGGTTAATGAAAAACTGTTTTTT. It is translated as CATGQVNEKLFF.